This T cell receptor beta chain was found in a study of shared clonotypes between healthy human individuals. Measured with immunoSEQ multiplex PCR; TCRdb has only the in-frame clones, and not every one. The sample holds some 2,000,000 clones, nearly 97% seen once. The sample comprised naive CD4+ T cells sorted from blood. Noted subset: CD45RA+ positively selected. The clonotype originates from a young man in good health.

The CDR3 spells CASSLAGNQIGELFF. CDR3 sequence (DNA): TGCGCCAGCAGCTTGGCCGGTAATCAGATCGGGGAGCTGTTTTTT. The V call is TRBV5-1, the J call TRBJ2-2; no firm D call. The length of the CDR3 is 15 residues. Trimming took 0 bases from V and 7 from J, leaving 13 bases between them. Germline assignment: CDR1 SGHRS and CDR2 YFSETQ.